The 13 T cell receptor beta chains below come from one sample, sequenced in a study of T cells in Graves' hyperthyroidism and ophthalmopathy. RNA transcripts were the template for amplifying TCR beta CDR3 regions. First-round RT-PCR of the TCR CDR3 relied on the HTBI primer set. TCRdb processed the multiplex PCR reads anew with MiXCR; each CDR3 protein has one entry. The profile shows 600,000 to 850,000 distinct CDR3 sequences, 18% of them singletons. Material: blood. These receptors came from a woman between 50 and 59 years old with Graves' hyperthyroidism that later progressed to Graves' ophthalmopathy.

The table lists this clonotype with many counts. CDR3 sequence (DNA): TGTGCCAGCAGCCCAGGGAGGCAGTTGAACACTGAAGCTTTCTTT. Protein product: CASSPGRQLNTEAFF. This rearrangement joins TRBV2 to TRBJ1-1; possibly TRBD1 for D (5 bases). Germline V CDR1 and CDR2: SNHLY, FYNNEI. This CDR3 is 15 amino acids long. V was shortened by 6 bases and J by 0 bases, with 14 bases between the two germline ends.

There are a few counts of this clonotype. This chain uses TRBV7-9 with TRBJ2-5; D is perhaps TRBD2 (5 bases). Germline V gene lookup returns CDR1 SEHNR and CDR2 FQNEAQ (reference sequence). V was cut by 0 bases and J by 3 bases, with 8 bases left in between. This CDR3 has 14 residues. The CDR3 bases are TGTGCCAGCAGCTTAGCGCTTAGCGAAGAGACCCAGTACTTC. It translates to CASSLALSEETQYF. Full variable domain (rest looked up from reference TRBV7-9 and TRBJ2-5): DTGVSQNPRHKITKRGQNVTFRCDPISEHNRLYWYRQTLGQGPEFLTYFQNEAQLEKSRLLSDRFSAERPKGSFSTLEIQRTEQGDSAMYLCASSLALSEETQYFGPGTRLLVL.

V usage is TRBV5-5 and J usage is TRBJ2-2; unclear D gene. The CDR3 sequence is 13 residues long. CDR1 and CDR2 from the germline V gene are SGHKS and YYEKEE (reference sequence). Trimming pared 5 bases from V and 4 bases from J, leaving 9 bases between. DNA for the CDR3: TGTGCCAGCAGGGTCAGTCCCACCGGGGAGCTGTTTTTT. Encoded protein: CASRVSPTGELFF.

The sample holds a few counts of this clonotype. The CDR3 nucleotides are TGTGCCAGCAGCCAGTCAGTGACAGAAGCTTTCTTT. Translation: CASSQSVTEAFF. V gene TRBV13 combines with J gene TRBJ1-1, with D hard to call. The CDR3 runs 12 residues. Trimming took off 5 bases at V and 8 bases at J, with 12 bases between the two ends. Germline assignment: CDR1 PRHDT and CDR2 FYEKMQ (reference sequence).

In this sample, this clonotype turned up a few times. This sequence joins TRBV19 and TRBJ2-1, with D perhaps TRBD1 (6 bases). V lost 0 bases and J lost 7, with 22 bases in between. The CDR3 spans 18 residues. The germline V gene encodes CDR1 LNHDA and CDR2 SQIVND (reference sequence). The CDR3 loop reads CASSIDGSRGFTINEQFF. Here the CDR3 DNA reads TGTGCCAGTAGTATAGATGGTTCCAGGGGTTTTACCATAAATGAGCAGTTCTTC.

The chain joins TRBV4-1 to TRBJ1-6; D is possibly TRBD1 (6 bases). Looked up from germline, CDR1 is MGHRA and CDR2 is YSYEKL. Trimming took 2 bases from V and 8 from J, leaving 10 bases between them. The CDR3 totals 14 residues. This chain's CDR3 is CASSQRDTDSPLHF. DNA for the CDR3: TGCGCCAGCAGCCAAAGGGACACAGATTCACCCCTCCACTTT.

This clonotype appeared many times. Written as DNA, the CDR3 is TGTGCCAGCAGCTTCGTTGGGGCCGCTGCTGAAGCTTTCTTT. Its translation: CASSFVGAAAEAFF. This chain uses TRBV5-5 with TRBJ1-1; D might be TRBD1 (5 bases). Per germline, CDR1 SGHKS and CDR2 YYEKEE (reference sequence). The CDR3 extends over 14 amino acids. Trimming took 2 bases from V and 6 from J, leaving 14 bases between them. Variable domain in full (rest from reference TRBV5-5 and TRBJ1-1): DAGVTQSPTHLIKTRGQQVTLRCSPISGHKSVSWYQQVLGQGPQFIFQYYEKEERGRGNFPDRFSARQFPNYSSELNVNALLLGDSALYLCASSFVGAAAEAFFGQGTRLTVV.

The chain recombines TRBV10-3 with TRBJ1-1; possibly TRBD1 for D (6 bases). This CDR3 has 14 residues. Per the germline V gene, CDR1 is ENHRY and CDR2 is SYGVKD. Trimming cost V 7 bases and J 0 bases, with 12 bases left between them. CDR3 DNA sequence: TGTGCCATCACCGCGACAGGCATGAACACTGAAGCTTTCTTT. Translated, it gives CAITATGMNTEAFF.

J is TRBJ1-6 and V is TRBV27; 7 nucleotides align to TRBD1. Germline trimming cut 10 bases from V and 4 bases from J; bases unmatched to any gene: 4. This CDR3 comprises 13 residues. The germline V gene has CDR1 MNHEY and CDR2 SMNVEV (reference sequence). The CDR3 nucleotides are TGTGCCACACAGGGGTCTTATAATTCACCCCTCCACTTT. Its protein is CATQGSYNSPLHF.

This clonotype was seen more than once but under ten times. V and J are TRBV7-6 and TRBJ2-7; D is unresolved. The CDR3 is made up of 14 amino acids. The V gene lost 1 base and the J gene lost 5 bases, with 12 bases spanning the gap. Germline V lookup: CDR1 SGHVS, CDR2 FNYEAQ. The CDR3 nucleotides are TGTGCCAGCAGCTTAGACCGAAAGGTGGACGAGCAGTACTTC. Translated: CASSLDRKVDEQYF.

This clonotype was observed a handful of times. This chain links TRBV9 with TRBJ2-3; D is unclear. Per the germline V gene, CDR1 is SGDLS and CDR2 is YYNGEE. The CDR3 consists of 14 residues. Between the trimmed V and J ends, which lost 0 bases and 4 bases, there was a span of 9 bases. The CDR3 DNA reads as TGTGCCAGCAGCGTAGAATGGGGTCCAGATACGCAGTATTTT. Its translation is CASSVEWGPDTQYF.

As to this clonotype: Since a much larger clone is just one base distant, this may be a read error. The V and J genes are TRBV6-1 and TRBJ1-5; the D is unclear. The CDR3 runs 15 residues. V gave up 7 bases and J gave up 0 bases, with 13 bases separating them. The germline CDR1 and CDR2 sequences are MNHNS and SASEGT. CDR3 DNA sequence: TGTGCCAGCAAGCAGATACACGATAGCAATCAGCCCCAGCATTTT. It codes for CASKQIHDSNQPQHF.

This clonotype occurred a few times. This chain joins TRBV7-8 and TRBJ2-7; 9 nucleotides agree with TRBD2. Unmatched junction bases numbered 7, after V lost 2 bases and J lost 5 bases. Germline assignment: CDR1 SGHVS and CDR2 FQNEAQ. CDR3 length: 15 residues. The CDR3 spells CASSLLSGGRNEQYF. The CDR3 nucleotides are TGTGCCAGCAGCTTACTTAGCGGGGGAAGGAACGAGCAGTACTTC.